This T cell receptor beta chain originates from a study of a mutant IDH1 vaccine in newly diagnosed glioma. For the study at large: Patients previously underwent radiotherapy, temozolomide, or both, and most underwent both.

Profiling relied on immunoSEQ multiplex PCR, and the TCRdb table lists in-frame clones only, not all of them. The repertoire consists of tens of thousands of clones, with approximately 80% occurring once and the leading ten covering more than 8.5%. Losses at the gene ends were 1 base for V and 4 bases for J; bases not matched to a gene: 13. Per the germline V gene, CDR1 is SGHKS and CDR2 is YYEKEE (reference sequence). The CDR3 loop spans 17 amino acids. Time point here: baseline, week 1 (first vaccination visit). Sample treatment: pre-vaccination baseline after standard-of-care therapy. This sequence originates from a man aged 45 to 65 with glioma. Some clones in this sample may be carry-over from other donors' samples. Sequenced here: peripheral blood mononuclear cells (PBMCs), sampled from a glioma patient treated with radiotherapy, temozolomide or both. J is TRBJ2-5 and V is TRBV5-5; TRBD1 matches at 7 bases. The CDR3 sequence: CASSLQPLQGSGETQYF. Here the CDR3 DNA reads TGTGCCAGCAGCTTGCAGCCTTTACAGGGGTCGGGAGAGACCCAGTACTTC. Based on the CDR3 plus reference TRBV5-5 and TRBJ2-5, the full variable domain is DAGVTQSPTHLIKTRGQQVTLRCSPISGHKSVSWYQQVLGQGPQFIFQYYEKEERGRGNFPDRFSARQFPNYSSELNVNALLLGDSALYLCASSLQPLQGSGETQYFGPGTRLLVL.